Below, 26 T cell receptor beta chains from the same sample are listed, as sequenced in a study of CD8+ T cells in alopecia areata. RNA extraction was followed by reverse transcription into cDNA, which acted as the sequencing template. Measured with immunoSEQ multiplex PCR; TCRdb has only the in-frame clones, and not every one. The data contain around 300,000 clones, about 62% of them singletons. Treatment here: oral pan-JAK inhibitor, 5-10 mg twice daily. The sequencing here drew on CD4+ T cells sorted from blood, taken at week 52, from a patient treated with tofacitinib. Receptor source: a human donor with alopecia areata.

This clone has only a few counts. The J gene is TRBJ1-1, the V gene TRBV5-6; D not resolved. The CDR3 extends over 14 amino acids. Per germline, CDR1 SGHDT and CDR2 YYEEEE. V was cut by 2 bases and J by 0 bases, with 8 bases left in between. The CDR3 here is CASSFRGMNTEAFF. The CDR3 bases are TGTGCCAGCAGCTTTCGTGGAATGAACACTGAAGCTTTCTTT.

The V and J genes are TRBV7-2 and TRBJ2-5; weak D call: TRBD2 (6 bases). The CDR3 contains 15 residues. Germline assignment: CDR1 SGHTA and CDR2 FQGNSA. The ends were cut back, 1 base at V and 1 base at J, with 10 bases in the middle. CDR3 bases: TGTGCCAGCAGCTTAGGCCGGGACTTCCAAGAGACCCAGTACTTC. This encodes CASSLGRDFQETQYF.

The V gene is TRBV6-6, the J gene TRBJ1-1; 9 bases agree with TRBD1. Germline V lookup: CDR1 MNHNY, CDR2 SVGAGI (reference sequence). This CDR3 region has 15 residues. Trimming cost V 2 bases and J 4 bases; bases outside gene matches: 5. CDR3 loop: CASSYPPGQGTEAFF. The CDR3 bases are TGTGCCAGCAGTTACCCTCCGGGACAGGGCACTGAAGCTTTCTTT.

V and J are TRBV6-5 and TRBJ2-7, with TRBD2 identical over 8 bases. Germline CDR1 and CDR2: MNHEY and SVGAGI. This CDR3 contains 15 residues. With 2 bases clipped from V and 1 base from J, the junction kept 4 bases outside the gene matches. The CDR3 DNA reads TGTGCCAGCAGTTACCGGGGGGGCCAGTCCTACGAGCAGTACTTC. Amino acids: CASSYRGGQSYEQYF.

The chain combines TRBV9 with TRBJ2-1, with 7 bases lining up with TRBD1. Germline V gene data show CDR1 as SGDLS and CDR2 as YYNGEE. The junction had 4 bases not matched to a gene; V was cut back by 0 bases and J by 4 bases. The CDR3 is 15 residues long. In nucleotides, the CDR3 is TGTGCCAGCAGCGTAGATGTCAGGGGGTACAATGAGCAGTTCTTC. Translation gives CASSVDVRGYNEQFF.

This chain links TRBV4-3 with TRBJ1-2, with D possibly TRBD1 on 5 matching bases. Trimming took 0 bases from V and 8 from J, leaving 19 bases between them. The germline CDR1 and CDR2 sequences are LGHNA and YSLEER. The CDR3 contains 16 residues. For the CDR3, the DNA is TGCGCCAGCAGCCAAGATACGGGACGGGGGGGACGAGGCTACACCTTC. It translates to CASSQDTGRGGRGYTF.

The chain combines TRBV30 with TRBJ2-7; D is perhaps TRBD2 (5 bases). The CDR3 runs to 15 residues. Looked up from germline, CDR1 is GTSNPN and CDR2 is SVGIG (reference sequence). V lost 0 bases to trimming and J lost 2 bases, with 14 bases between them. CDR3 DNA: TGTGCCTGGAGTGTACGCCTAGCTGTTCCCTACGAGCAGTACTTC. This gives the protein CAWSVRLAVPYEQYF.

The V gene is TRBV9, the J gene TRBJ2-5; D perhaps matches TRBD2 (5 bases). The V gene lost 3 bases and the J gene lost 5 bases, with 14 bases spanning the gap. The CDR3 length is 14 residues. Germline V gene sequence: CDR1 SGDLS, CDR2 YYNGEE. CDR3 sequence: CASSAPGVGETQYF. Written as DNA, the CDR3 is TGTGCCAGCAGCGCCCCCGGGGTTGGGGAGACCCAGTACTTC.

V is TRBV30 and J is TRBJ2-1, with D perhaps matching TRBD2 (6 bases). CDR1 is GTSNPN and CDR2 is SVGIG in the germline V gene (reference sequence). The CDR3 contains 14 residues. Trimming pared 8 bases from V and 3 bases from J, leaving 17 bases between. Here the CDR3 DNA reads TGTGCCACCTACCCGGGACTTCACTACAATGAGCAGTTCTTC. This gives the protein CATYPGLHYNEQFF.

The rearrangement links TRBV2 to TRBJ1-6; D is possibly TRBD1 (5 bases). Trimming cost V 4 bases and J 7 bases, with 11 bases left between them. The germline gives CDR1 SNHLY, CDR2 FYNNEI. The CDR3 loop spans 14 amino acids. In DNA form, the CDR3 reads TGTGCCAGCAGTGCAGGGTTCAGCAATTCACCCCTCCACTTT. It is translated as CASSAGFSNSPLHF. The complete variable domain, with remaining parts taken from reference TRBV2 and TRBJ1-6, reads EPEVTQTPSHQVTQMGQEVILRCVPISNHLYFYWYRQILGQKVEFLVSFYNNEISEKSEIFDDQFSVERPDGSNFTLKIRSTKLEDSAMYFCASSAGFSNSPLHFGNGTRLTVT.

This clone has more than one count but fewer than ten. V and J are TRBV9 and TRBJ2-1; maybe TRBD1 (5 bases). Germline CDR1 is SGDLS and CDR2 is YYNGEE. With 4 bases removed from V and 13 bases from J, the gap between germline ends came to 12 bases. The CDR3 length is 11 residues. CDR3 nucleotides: TGTGCCAGCAGCCCAGGGCCCCCTCAGTTCTTC. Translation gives CASSPGPPQFF.

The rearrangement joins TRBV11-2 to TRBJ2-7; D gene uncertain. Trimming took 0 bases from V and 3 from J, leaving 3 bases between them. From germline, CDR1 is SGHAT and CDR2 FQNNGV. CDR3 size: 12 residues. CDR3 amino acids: CASSLDIYEQYF. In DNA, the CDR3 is TGTGCCAGCAGCTTAGATATCTACGAGCAGTACTTC.

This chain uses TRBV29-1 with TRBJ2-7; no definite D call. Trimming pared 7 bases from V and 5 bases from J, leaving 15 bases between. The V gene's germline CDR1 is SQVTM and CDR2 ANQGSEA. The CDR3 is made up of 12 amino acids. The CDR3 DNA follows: TGCAGCGCCTATGGGTGGAACCACGAGCAGTACTTC. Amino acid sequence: CSAYGWNHEQYF.

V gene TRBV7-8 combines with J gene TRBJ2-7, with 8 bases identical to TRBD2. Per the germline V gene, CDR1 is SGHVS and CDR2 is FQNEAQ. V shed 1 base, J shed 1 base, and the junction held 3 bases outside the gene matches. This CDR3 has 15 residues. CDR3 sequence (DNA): TGTGCCAGCAGCTTAGGTGTAGCGGGGTCCTACGAGCAGTACTTC. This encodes CASSLGVAGSYEQYF. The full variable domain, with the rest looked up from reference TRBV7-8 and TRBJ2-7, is GAGVSQSPRYKVAKRGQDVALRCDPISGHVSLFWYQQALGQGPEFLTYFQNEAQLDKSGLPSDRFFAERPEGSVSTLKIQRTQQEDSAVYLCASSLGVAGSYEQYFGPGTRLTVT.

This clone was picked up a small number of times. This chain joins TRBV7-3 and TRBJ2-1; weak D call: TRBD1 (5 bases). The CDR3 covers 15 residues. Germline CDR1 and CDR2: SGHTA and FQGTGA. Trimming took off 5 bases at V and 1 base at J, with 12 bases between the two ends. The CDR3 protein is CASSPQGNSYNEQFF. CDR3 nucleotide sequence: TGTGCCAGCAGCCCCCAGGGCAATTCCTACAATGAGCAGTTCTTC.

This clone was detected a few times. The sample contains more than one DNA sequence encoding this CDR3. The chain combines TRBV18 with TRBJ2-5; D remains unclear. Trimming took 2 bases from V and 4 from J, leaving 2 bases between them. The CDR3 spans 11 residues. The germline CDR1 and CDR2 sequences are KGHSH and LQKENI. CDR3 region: CASSPGETQYF. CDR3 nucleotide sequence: TGTGCCAGCTCACCAGGAGAGACCCAGTACTTC.

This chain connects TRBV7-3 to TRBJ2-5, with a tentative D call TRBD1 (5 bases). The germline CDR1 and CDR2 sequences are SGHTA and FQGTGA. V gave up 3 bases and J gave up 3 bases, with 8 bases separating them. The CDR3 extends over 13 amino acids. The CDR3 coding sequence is TGTGCCAGCAGCTTTGGCAGGGAAGAGACCCAGTACTTC. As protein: CASSFGREETQYF.

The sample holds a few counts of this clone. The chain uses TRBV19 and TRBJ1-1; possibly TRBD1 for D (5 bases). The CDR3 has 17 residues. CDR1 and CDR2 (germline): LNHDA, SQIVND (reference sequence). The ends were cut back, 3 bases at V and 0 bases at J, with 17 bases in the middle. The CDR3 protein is CASSIEGRVDMNTEAFF. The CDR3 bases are TGTGCCAGTAGTATCGAGGGGAGGGTAGACATGAACACTGAAGCTTTCTTT.

Here the CDR3 reads CATRGGRYNEQFF. In DNA form, the CDR3 reads TGTGCCACTCGGGGGGGCCGATACAATGAGCAGTTCTTC. This sequence joins TRBV15 and TRBJ2-1, with 8 bases aligning to TRBD2. Germline lookup yields CDR1 LNHNV and CDR2 YYDKDF (reference sequence). Trimming removed 9 bases from V and 4 bases from J; junction bases left unmatched: 5. CDR3 length: 13 residues.

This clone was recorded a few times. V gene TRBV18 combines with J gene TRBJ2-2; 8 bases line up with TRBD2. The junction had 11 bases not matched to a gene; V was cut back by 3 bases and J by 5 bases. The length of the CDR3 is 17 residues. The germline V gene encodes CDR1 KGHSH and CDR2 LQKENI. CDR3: CASSPVAGRISTGELFF. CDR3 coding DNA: TGTGCCAGCTCACCCGTAGCGGGGAGGATTTCGACCGGGGAGCTGTTTTTT.

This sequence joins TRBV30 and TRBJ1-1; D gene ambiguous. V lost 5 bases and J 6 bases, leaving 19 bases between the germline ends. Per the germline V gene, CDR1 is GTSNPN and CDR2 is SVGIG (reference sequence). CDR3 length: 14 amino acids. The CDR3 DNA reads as TGTGCCTGGGCCCCAAGACTGACCGGGGCTGAAGCTTTCTTT. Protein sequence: CAWAPRLTGAEAFF.

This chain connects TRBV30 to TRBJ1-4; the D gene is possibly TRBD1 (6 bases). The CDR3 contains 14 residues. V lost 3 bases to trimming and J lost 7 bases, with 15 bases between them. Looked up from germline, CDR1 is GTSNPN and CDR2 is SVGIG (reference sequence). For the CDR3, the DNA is TGTGCCTGGAGAGGACAGCCGAAAGCTGAAAAACTGTTTTTT. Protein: CAWRGQPKAEKLFF. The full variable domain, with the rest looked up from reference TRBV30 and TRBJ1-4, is SQTIHQWPATLVQPVGSPLSLECTVEGTSNPNLYWYRQAAGRGLQLLFYSVGIGQISSEVPQNLSASRPQDRQFILSSKKLLLSDSGFYLCAWRGQPKAEKLFFGSGTQLSVL.

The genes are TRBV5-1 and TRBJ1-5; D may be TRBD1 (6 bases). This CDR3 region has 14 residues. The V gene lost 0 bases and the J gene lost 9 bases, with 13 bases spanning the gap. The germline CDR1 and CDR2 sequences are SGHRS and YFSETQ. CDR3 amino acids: CASSLVQGGPPQHF. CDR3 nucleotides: TGCGCCAGCAGCTTGGTACAGGGTGGTCCGCCCCAGCATTTT.

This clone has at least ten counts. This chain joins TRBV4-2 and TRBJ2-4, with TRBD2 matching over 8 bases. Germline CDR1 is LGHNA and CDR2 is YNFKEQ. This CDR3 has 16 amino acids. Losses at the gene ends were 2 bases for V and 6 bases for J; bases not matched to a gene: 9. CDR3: CASSQSGRGAGNIQYF. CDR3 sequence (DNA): TGTGCCAGCAGCCAAAGCGGGCGGGGGGCTGGAAACATTCAGTACTTC.

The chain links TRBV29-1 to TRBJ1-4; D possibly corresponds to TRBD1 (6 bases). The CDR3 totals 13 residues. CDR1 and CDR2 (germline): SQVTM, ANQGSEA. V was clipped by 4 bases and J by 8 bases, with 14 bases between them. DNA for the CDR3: TGCAGCGTTGGGGACAAGGCGGGGGAAAAACTGTTTTTT. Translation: CSVGDKAGEKLFF.

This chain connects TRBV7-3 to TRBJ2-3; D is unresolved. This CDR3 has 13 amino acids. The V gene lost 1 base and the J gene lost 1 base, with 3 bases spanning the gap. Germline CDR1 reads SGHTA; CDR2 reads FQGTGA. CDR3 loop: CASSLMGTDTQYF. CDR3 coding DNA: TGTGCCAGCAGCTTAATGGGCACAGATACGCAGTATTTT.